The entry below describes one T cell receptor beta chain. This entry belongs to a study of blood T cell repertoires in COVID-19. Turning to the study itself: The United States, Italy and Spain supplied acute and convalescent COVID-19 samples. In each case, the material was cDNA or gDNA derived from T cells, B-cell-depleted T cells, or PBMCs.

Germline V gene sequence: CDR1 KGHSH, CDR2 LQKENI. This CDR3 has 16 residues. Trimming took 4 bases from V and 0 from J; bases not matched to a gene: 5. As handled by the study authors: Estimated nucleated cell counts came from reference gene primer amplification. Generated by immunoSEQ multiplex PCR, the TCRdb table keeps only in-frame clones and is missing some. For V, J and clone size, that table is used; D and trimming come from the DNA. In the table there are over 250,000 clones, around 91% of which are singletons. The rearrangement links TRBV18 to TRBJ1-2; TRBD1 matches at 10 bases. The clonotype comes from a woman aged 55-69 years with acute or convalescent COVID-19. Sequencing was performed on peripheral blood. CDR3 in amino acids: CASSLGQGTSNYGYTF. CDR3 nucleotides: TGTGCCAGCTCACTGGGACAGGGGACCTCTAACTATGGCTACACCTTC.